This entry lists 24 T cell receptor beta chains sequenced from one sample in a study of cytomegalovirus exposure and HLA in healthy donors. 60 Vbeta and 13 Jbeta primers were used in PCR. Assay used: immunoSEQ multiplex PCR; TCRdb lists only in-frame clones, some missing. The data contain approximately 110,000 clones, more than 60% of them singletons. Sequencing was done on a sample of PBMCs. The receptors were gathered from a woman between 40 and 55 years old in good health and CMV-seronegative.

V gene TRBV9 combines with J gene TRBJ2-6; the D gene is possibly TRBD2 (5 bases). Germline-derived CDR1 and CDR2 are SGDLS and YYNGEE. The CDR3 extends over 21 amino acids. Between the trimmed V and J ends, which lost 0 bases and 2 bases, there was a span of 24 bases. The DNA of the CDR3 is TGTGCCAGCAGCGTAGAACGGTTTACTAGTCCGAGGTCTCCTGGGGCCAACGTCCTGACTTTC. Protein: CASSVERFTSPRSPGANVLTF.

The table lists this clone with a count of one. The CDR3 nucleotides read TGTGCCAGCAGCCAAGATGTGGGCAGGGCCGTATATGGCTACACCTTC. This translates into CASSQDVGRAVYGYTF. J is TRBJ1-2 and V is TRBV4-2; D is perhaps TRBD1 (5 bases). The CDR3 consists of 16 residues. V was clipped by 0 bases and J by 5 bases, with 16 bases between them. The germline CDR1 and CDR2 sequences are LGHNA and YNFKEQ.

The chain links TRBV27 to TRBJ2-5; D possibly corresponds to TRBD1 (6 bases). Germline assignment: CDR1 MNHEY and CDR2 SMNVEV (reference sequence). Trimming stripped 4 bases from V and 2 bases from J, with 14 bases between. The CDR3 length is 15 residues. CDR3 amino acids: CASSSHRADQETQYF. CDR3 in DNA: TGTGCCAGCAGTTCACACAGGGCCGATCAAGAGACCCAGTACTTC.

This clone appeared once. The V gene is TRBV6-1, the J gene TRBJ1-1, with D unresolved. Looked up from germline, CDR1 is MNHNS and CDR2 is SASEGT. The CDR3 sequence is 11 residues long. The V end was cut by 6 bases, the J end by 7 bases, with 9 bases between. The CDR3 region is CASREQIEAFF. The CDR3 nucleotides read TGTGCCAGCAGAGAACAGATTGAAGCTTTCTTT.

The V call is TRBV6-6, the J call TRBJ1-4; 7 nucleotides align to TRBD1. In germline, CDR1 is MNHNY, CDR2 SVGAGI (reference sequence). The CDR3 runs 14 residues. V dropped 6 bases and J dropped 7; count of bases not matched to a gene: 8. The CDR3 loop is CASRLDRAGEKLFF. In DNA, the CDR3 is TGTGCCAGCAGACTAGACAGGGCTGGTGAAAAACTGTTTTTT.

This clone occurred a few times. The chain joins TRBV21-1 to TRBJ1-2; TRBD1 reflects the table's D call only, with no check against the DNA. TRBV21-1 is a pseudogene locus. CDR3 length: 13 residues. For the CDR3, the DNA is TGTGCCAGCCTTCAGGTTCCTAACTATGGCTACACCTTC. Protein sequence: CASLQVPNYGYTF.

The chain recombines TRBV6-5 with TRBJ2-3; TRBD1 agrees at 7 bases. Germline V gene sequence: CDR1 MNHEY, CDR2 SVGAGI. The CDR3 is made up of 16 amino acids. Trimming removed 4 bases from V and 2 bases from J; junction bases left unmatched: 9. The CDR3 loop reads CASSLKGASHTDTQYF. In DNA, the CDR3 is TGTGCCAGCAGTTTGAAGGGGGCTTCTCACACAGATACGCAGTATTTT.

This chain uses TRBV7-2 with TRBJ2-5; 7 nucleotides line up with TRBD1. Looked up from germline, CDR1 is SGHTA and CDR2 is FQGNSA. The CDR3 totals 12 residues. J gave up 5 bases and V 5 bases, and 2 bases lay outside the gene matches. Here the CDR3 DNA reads TGTGCCAGCAGCCCACAGGGGGAGACCCAGTACTTC. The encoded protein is CASSPQGETQYF.

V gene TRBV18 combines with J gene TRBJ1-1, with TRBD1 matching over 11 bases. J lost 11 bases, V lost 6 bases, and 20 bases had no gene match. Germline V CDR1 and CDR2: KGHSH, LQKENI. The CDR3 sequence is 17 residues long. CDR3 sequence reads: CASSPIPRTGGRHGAFF. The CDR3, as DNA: TGTGCCAGCTCGCCAATCCCCCGGACAGGGGGCCGTCATGGGGCTTTCTTT.

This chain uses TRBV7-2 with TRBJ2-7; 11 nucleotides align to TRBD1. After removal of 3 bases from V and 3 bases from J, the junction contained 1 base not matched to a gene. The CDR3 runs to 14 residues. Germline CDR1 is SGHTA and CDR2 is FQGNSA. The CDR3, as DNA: TGTGCCAGCAGCTTGGACAGGGGGCTCTACGAGCAGTACTTC. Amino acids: CASSLDRGLYEQYF. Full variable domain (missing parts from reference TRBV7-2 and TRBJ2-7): GAGVSQSPSNKVTEKGKDVELRCDPISGHTALYWYRQSLGQGLEFLIYFQGNSAPDKSGLPSDRFSAERTGGSVSTLTIQRTQQEDSAVYLCASSLDRGLYEQYFGPGTRLTVT.

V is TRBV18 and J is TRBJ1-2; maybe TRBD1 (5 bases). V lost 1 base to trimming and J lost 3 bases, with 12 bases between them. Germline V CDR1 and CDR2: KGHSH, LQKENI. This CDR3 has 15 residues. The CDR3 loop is CASSPQGGVDYGYTF. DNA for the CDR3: TGTGCCAGCTCACCACAGGGAGGGGTGGACTATGGCTACACCTTC.

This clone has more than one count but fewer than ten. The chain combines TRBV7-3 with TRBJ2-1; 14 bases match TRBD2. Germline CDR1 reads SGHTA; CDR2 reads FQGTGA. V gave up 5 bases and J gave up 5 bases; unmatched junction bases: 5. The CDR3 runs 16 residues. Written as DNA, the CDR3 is TGTGCCAGCAGCCCGGGACTAGCGGGAGCCCACAATGAGCAGTTCTTC. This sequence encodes CASSPGLAGAHNEQFF.

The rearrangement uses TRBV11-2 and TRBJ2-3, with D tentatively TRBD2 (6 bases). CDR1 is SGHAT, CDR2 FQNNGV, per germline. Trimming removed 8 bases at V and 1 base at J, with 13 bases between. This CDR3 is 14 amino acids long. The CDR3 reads CASAGYGGTDTQYF. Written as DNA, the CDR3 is TGTGCCAGCGCGGGGTATGGTGGCACAGATACGCAGTATTTT.

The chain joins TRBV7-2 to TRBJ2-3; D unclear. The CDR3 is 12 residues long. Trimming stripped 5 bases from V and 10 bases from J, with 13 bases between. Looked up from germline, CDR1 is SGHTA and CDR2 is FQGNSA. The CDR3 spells CASSASRLAQYF. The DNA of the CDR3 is TGTGCCAGCAGCGCCTCTAGGCTGGCGCAGTATTTT. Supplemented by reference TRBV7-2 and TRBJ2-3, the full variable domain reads GAGVSQSPSNKVTEKGKDVELRCDPISGHTALYWYRQSLGQGLEFLIYFQGNSAPDKSGLPSDRFSAERTGGSVSTLTIQRTQQEDSAVYLCASSASRLAQYFGPGTRLTVL.

The CDR3, as DNA: TGTGCCAGCAGAAACTACCCTGATGGTGAAGCTTTCTTT. Translation gives CASRNYPDGEAFF. This chain links TRBV6-6 with TRBJ1-1; no firm D call. Germline-derived CDR1 and CDR2 are MNHNY and SVGAGI (reference sequence). V lost 6 bases to trimming and J lost 7 bases, with 15 bases between them. This CDR3 spans 13 amino acids.

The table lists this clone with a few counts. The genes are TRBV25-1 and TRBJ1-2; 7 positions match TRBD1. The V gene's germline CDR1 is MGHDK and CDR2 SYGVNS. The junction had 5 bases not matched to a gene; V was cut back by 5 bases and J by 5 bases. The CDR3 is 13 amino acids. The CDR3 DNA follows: TGTGCCAGCAGTAACCAGGGGGATTATGGCTACACCTTC. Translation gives CASSNQGDYGYTF.

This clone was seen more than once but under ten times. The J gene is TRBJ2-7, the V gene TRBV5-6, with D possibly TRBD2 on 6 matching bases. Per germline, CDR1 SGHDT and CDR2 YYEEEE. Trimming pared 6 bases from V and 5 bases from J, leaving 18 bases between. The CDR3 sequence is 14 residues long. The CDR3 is CASIQGGYDDEQYF. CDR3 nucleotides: TGTGCCAGCATCCAAGGAGGGTACGATGACGAGCAGTACTTC. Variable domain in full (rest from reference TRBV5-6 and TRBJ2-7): DAGVTQSPTHLIKTRGQQVTLRCSPKSGHDTVSWYQQALGQGPQFIFQYYEEEERQRGNFPDRFSGHQFPNYSSELNVNALLLGDSALYLCASIQGGYDDEQYFGPGTRLTVT.

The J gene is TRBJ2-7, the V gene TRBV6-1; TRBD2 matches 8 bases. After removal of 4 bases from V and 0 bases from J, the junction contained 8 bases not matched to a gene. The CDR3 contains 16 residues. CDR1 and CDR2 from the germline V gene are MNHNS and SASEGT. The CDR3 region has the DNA TGTGCCAGCAGTGGGAGCGGGGGCCAAAGCTCCTACGAGCAGTACTTC. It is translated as CASSGSGGQSSYEQYF.

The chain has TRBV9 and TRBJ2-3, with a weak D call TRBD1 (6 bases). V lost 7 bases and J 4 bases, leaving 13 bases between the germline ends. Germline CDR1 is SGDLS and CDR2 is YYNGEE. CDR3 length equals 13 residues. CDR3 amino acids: CASRGQAADTQYF. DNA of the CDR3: TGTGCCAGCCGGGGACAAGCGGCAGATACGCAGTATTTT. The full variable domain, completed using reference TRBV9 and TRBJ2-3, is DSGVTQTPKHLITATGQRVTLRCSPRSGDLSVYWYQQSLDQGLQFLIQYYNGEERAKGNILERFSAQQFPDLHSELNLSSLELGDSALYFCASRGQAADTQYFGPGTRLTVL.

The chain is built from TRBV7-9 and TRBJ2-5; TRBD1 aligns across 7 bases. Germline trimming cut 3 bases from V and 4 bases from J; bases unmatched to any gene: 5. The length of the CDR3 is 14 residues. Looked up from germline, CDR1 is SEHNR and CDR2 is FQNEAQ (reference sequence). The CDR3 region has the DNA TGTGCCAGCAGCTTCCGATGGACAGGAGAGACCCAGTACTTC. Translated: CASSFRWTGETQYF.

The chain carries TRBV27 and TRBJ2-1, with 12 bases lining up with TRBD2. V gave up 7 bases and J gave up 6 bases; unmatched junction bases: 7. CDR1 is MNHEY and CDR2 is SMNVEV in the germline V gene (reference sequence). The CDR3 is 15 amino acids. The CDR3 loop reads CASTRGTSGSNEQFF. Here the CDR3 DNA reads TGTGCCAGCACCCGCGGGACTAGCGGGTCCAATGAGCAGTTCTTC.

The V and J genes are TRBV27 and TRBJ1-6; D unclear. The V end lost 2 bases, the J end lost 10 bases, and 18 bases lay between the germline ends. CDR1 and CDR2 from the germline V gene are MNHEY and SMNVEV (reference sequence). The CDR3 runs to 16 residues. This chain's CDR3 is CASSLVMRRDGSPLHF. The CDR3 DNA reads TGTGCCAGCAGTTTAGTCATGAGGAGGGATGGATCACCCCTCCACTTT.

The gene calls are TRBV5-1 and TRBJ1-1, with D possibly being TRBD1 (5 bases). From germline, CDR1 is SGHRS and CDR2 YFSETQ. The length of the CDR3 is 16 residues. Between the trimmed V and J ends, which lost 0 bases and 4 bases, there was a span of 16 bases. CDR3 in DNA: TGCGCCAGCAGCTTGGGGGGACTCCAAGGCAGCACTGAAGCTTTCTTT. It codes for CASSLGGLQGSTEAFF.

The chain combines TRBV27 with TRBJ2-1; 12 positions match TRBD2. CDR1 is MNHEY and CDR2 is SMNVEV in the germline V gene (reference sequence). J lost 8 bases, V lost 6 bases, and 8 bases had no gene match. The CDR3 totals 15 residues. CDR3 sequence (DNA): TGTGCCAGCAGCCCCCTGACTAGCGGGGGCTATGAGCAGTTCTTC. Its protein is CASSPLTSGGYEQFF.